The 18 T cell receptor beta chains in this list originate from one sample, sequenced in a study of shared clonotypes between healthy human individuals. TCRdb's table, derived via immunoSEQ multiplex PCR, lists solely in-frame clones and lacks some. This sample yields approximately 2,200,000 clones, of which more than 85% are seen a single time; roughly 1.7% belongs to the top ten. Naive CD8 cells lacked CD45RO and underwent positive selection for CCR7, leaving out terminally differentiated effector memory CD45RA+ cells. Input material: naive CD8+ T cells from PBMCs. The receptors were gathered from a man between 18 and 35 years old in good health. Some clones in this sample may be carry-over from other donors' samples.

V and J are TRBV7-8 and TRBJ1-2; 8 bases match TRBD1. V lost 0 bases and J lost 10; bases outside the gene matches: 7. Germline values: CDR1 SGHVS, CDR2 FQNEAQ. This CDR3 is built from 14 residues. The CDR3 loop reads CASSLAGTGHDYTF. The DNA for the CDR3 is TGTGCCAGCAGCTTAGCCGGGACAGGTCACGACTACACCTTC.

The V and J genes are TRBV7-2 and TRBJ2-1; possibly TRBD1 for D (5 bases). V shed 1 base and J shed 6 bases, with 10 bases lying between them. Germline V gives CDR1 SGHTA, CDR2 FQGNSA. The CDR3 is 14 amino acids. The CDR3 DNA sequence: TGTGCCAGCAGCTTAGAGGGCAGGGCCAATGAGCAGTTCTTC. It translates to CASSLEGRANEQFF.

The rearrangement joins TRBV7-9 to TRBJ2-7; D is uncertain. The germline V gene has CDR1 SEHNR and CDR2 FQNEAQ (reference sequence). V gave up 4 bases and J gave up 5 bases, with 6 bases separating them. The CDR3 extends over 11 amino acids. CDR3 coding DNA: TGTGCCAGCAGCTGGCAGGACGAGCAGTACTTC. Protein product: CASSWQDEQYF.

This chain connects TRBV27 to TRBJ2-1; the match to TRBD2 covers 10 bases. V dropped 0 bases and J dropped 6; count of bases not matched to a gene: 5. This CDR3 has 16 amino acids. Germline V gene sequence: CDR1 MNHEY, CDR2 SMNVEV (reference sequence). The CDR3 DNA reads as TGTGCCAGCAGTTTATCGGTTCTAGCGGGAGTCAATGAGCAGTTCTTC. Residues: CASSLSVLAGVNEQFF.

The chain employs TRBV2 and TRBJ1-5, with unresolved D. The V end was cut by 4 bases, the J end by 5 bases, with 12 bases between. CDR1 SNHLY and CDR2 FYNNEI come from the germline V gene. The CDR3 is made up of 14 amino acids. DNA for the CDR3: TGTGCCAGCAGTGCCAGGCGGGAATATCAGCCCCAGCATTTT. This gives the protein CASSARREYQPQHF.

V and J are TRBV27 and TRBJ2-7; D assignment may be TRBD1 or TRBD2 (5 bases each). V lost 6 bases and J 1 base, leaving 22 bases between the germline ends. Germline V lookup: CDR1 MNHEY, CDR2 SMNVEV (reference sequence). CDR3 size: 17 residues. This chain's CDR3 is CASSLIMGVGVSYEQYF. CDR3 DNA sequence: TGTGCCAGCAGCCTTATCATGGGGGTAGGGGTGTCCTACGAGCAGTACTTC.

The chain couples TRBV7-9 to TRBJ1-2; 7 nucleotides line up with TRBD1. The V gene end was trimmed by 4 bases and the J gene end by 5 bases; junction bases not matched to a gene: 10. The length of the CDR3 is 15 residues. CDR1 is SEHNR, CDR2 FQNEAQ, per germline (reference sequence). This chain's CDR3 is CASSSTTQGQYGYTF. The CDR3 DNA reads as TGTGCCAGCAGCTCCACGACCCAGGGACAGTATGGCTACACCTTC. The whole variable domain, remainder taken from reference TRBV7-9 and TRBJ1-2, is DTGVSQNPRHKITKRGQNVTFRCDPISEHNRLYWYRQTLGQGPEFLTYFQNEAQLEKSRLLSDRFSAERPKGSFSTLEIQRTEQGDSAMYLCASSSTTQGQYGYTFGSGTRLTVV.

In its sample, this clone was seen once. Distinct nucleotide sequences in the sample also encode this CDR3. The V and J genes are TRBV11-2 and TRBJ2-7; 9 bases fit TRBD2. Germline V gene data show CDR1 as SGHAT and CDR2 as FQNNGV. Trimming took 5 bases from V and 3 from J; bases not matched to a gene: 8. This CDR3 has 15 amino acids. As DNA, the CDR3 is TGTGCCAGCAGCCCGGGGCTAGCGGGACTCTACGAGCAGTACTTC. Its translation: CASSPGLAGLYEQYF.

This chain uses TRBV5-8 with TRBJ1-2; 7 bases are shared with TRBD1. This CDR3 comprises 15 residues. Looked up from germline, CDR1 is SGHTS and CDR2 is YDEGEE. V lost 3 bases and J lost 4; bases outside the gene matches: 9. CDR3 sequence: CASSSPTDRFYGYTF. CDR3 DNA: TGTGCCAGCAGCTCACCTACGGACAGGTTCTATGGCTACACCTTC.

The rearrangement joins TRBV19 to TRBJ2-5; D could derive from TRBD1 or TRBD2 (5 bases each). The CDR3 has 12 residues. The V and J ends lost 7 bases and 3 bases respectively, with 9 bases between them. Germline CDR1 and CDR2: LNHDA and SQIVND (reference sequence). For the CDR3, the DNA is TGTGCCAGTATGGGGGAGAAAGAGACCCAGTACTTC. This gives the protein CASMGEKETQYF.

Comment on this clone: The sample holds other DNA sequences that translate to the same CDR3. The chain joins TRBV27 to TRBJ2-7; 12 positions match TRBD2. The V segment lost 3 bases and the J segment 1 base; nucleotides outside the gene matches: 1. This CDR3 has 15 amino acids. The germline V gene encodes CDR1 MNHEY and CDR2 SMNVEV (reference sequence). The CDR3 protein is CASSFGLAGSYEQYF. The CDR3 region has the DNA TGTGCCAGCAGTTTTGGACTAGCGGGATCCTACGAGCAGTACTTC.

This rearrangement joins TRBV29-1 to TRBJ2-7; D is undetermined. Germline loops: CDR1 SQVTM, CDR2 ANQGSEA. CDR3 length equals 12 residues. V lost 4 bases, J lost 3 bases, and 10 bases lay in between. The DNA for the CDR3 is TGCAGCGTTGCAATGGGATACTACGAGCAGTACTTC. Amino acid sequence: CSVAMGYYEQYF.

The V and J genes are TRBV2 and TRBJ2-7; a weak D match, TRBD1 (6 bases). This CDR3 comprises 14 residues. Germline loops: CDR1 SNHLY, CDR2 FYNNEI. V was cut by 6 bases and J by 2 bases, with 14 bases left in between. CDR3 sequence: CASRGIGQPYEQYF. The DNA of the CDR3 is TGTGCCAGCAGGGGGATCGGACAGCCCTACGAGCAGTACTTC.

This clone was picked up one time. This sequence joins TRBV29-1 and TRBJ2-7, with D uncertain. Germline assignment: CDR1 SQVTM and CDR2 ANQGSEA. The CDR3 has 13 amino acids. V shed 2 bases and J shed 1 base, with 9 bases lying between them. CDR3 region: CSVEQAGSYEQYF. The CDR3 DNA sequence: TGCAGCGTTGAACAGGCCGGGTCCTACGAGCAGTACTTC.

This chain links TRBV5-1 with TRBJ2-1; 8 nucleotides agree with TRBD2. V shed 1 base and J 5 bases; nucleotides not matched to a gene: 14. Germline loops: CDR1 SGHRS, CDR2 YFSETQ. This CDR3 spans 18 amino acids. CDR3: CASSLFNPSGSINNEQFF. CDR3 bases: TGCGCCAGCAGCTTGTTCAACCCTAGCGGGTCAATTAACAATGAGCAGTTCTTC.

This chain connects TRBV6-6 to TRBJ2-2; 7 bases fit TRBD1. V was pared by 2 bases and J by 1 base, with 4 bases of the junction left unmatched. The CDR3 is 16 amino acids. Per the germline V gene, CDR1 is MNHNY and CDR2 is SVGAGI (reference sequence). CDR3 DNA: TGTGCCAGCAGTTACGAAGGGGGCTGGAACACCGGGGAGCTGTTTTTT. This gives the protein CASSYEGGWNTGELFF.

The chain uses TRBV7-2 and TRBJ2-7; 7 positions agree with TRBD1. There are 16 residues in the CDR3. Per germline, CDR1 SGHTA and CDR2 FQGNSA. V lost 4 bases, J lost 3 bases, and 12 bases stayed unmatched. The CDR3 DNA sequence: TGTGCCAGCAGCTCCAGACAGGGCAGAGAGGTCTACGAGCAGTACTTC. Residues: CASSSRQGREVYEQYF.

V is TRBV28 and J is TRBJ1-3; D is perhaps TRBD1 (5 bases). The V gene's germline CDR1 is MDHEN and CDR2 SYDVKM. The V end lost 3 bases, the J end lost 4 bases, and 10 bases lay between the germline ends. CDR3 length: 14 residues. The CDR3 DNA reads TGTGCCAGCAGTTTTAAGGGGTCGGGAAACACCATATATTTT. It encodes CASSFKGSGNTIYF.